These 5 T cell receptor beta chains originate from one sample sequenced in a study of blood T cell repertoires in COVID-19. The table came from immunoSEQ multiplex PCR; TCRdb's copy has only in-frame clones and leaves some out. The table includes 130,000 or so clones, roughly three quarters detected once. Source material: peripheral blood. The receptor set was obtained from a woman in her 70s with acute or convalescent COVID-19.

The DNA for the CDR3 is TGCAGCGTCGACAGGGAGAGTACCGGGGAGCTGTTTTTT. It translates to CSVDRESTGELFF. This chain connects TRBV29-1 to TRBJ2-2; 7 bases are a match to TRBD1. Germline V gene data show CDR1 as SQVTM and CDR2 as ANQGSEA. This CDR3 is 13 amino acids long. V was clipped by 6 bases and J by 5 bases; unmatched bases: 6.

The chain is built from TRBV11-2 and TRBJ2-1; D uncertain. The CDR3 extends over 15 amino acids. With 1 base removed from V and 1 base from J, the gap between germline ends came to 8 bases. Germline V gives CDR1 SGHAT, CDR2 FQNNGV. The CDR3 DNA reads TGTGCCAGCAGCTTAGGTGGAGCTTCCTACAATGAGCAGTTCTTC. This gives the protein CASSLGGASYNEQFF.

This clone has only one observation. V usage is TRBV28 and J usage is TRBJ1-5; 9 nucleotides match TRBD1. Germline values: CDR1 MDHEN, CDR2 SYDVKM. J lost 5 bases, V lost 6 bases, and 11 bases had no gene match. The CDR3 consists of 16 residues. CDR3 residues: CASRHLTGGIDQPQHF. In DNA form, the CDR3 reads TGTGCCAGCAGACACTTAACAGGGGGCATCGATCAGCCCCAGCATTTT.

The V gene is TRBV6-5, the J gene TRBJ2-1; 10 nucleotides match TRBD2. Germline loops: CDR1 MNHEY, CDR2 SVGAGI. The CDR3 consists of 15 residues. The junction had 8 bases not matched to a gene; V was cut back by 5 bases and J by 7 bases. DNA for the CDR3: TGTGCCAGCAGTCCCAGGACTAGCGGATTGAATGAGCAGTTCTTC. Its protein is CASSPRTSGLNEQFF.

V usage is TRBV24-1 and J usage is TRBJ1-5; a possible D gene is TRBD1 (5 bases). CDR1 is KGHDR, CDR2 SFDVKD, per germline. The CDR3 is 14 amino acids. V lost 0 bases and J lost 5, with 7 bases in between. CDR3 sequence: CATSDLDSYQPQHF. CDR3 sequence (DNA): TGTGCCACCAGTGATTTGGACAGCTATCAGCCCCAGCATTTT.